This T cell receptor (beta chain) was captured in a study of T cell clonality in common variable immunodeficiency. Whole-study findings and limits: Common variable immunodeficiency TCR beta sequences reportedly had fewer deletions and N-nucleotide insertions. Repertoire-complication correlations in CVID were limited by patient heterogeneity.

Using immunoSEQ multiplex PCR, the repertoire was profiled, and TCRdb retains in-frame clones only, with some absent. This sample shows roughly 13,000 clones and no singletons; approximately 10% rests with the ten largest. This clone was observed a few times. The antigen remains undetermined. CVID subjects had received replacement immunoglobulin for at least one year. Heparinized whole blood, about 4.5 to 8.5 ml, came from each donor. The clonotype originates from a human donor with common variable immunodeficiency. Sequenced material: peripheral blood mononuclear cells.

CDR3 DNA, as far as it was read: TGTGCCTGCTCGGACAGAAACACC. Amino acid sequence: CACSDRNT. The whole CDR3 protein reads CACSDRNTIYF. V is TRBV30 and J is TRBJ1-3, with D perhaps matching TRBD1 (5 bases). The sequenced fragment ends 3 residues before the CDR3 boundary, so the rest is inferred from the germline J gene. Germline V CDR1 and CDR2: GTSNPN, SVGIG (reference sequence). The CDR3 has 11 amino acids. Trimming took off 6 bases at V and 5 bases at J, with 8 bases between the two ends.